Listed below are T cell receptor beta chains from one sample, sequenced in a study of cytomegalovirus exposure and HLA in healthy donors. Sequencing was performed with immunoSEQ multiplex PCR; in TCRdb, only in-frame clones are kept and a portion is missing. The table lists roughly 160,000 clones, approximately 88% of them singletons. Sequencing input: PBMCs. All receptors come from a man aged 25 to 40 in good health and CMV-seronegative. CDR3s include the opening cysteine and the closing phenylalanine or tryptophan. Fields, in order: J gene, clone size, V gene, D gene, CDR3 protein, CDR3 DNA. D genes are given only for firm matches. Rows may omit the clone size; those that give it use once, few, many or a size class.

J gene: TRBJ2-7; clone size: once; V gene: TRBV2; D gene: TRBD1; CDR3 protein: CASSMRDRGAYEQYF; CDR3 DNA: TGTGCCAGCAGTATGCGGGACAGGGGGGCCTACGAGCAGTACTTC
J gene: TRBJ2-7; clone size: .; V gene: TRBV11-2; D gene: .; CDR3 protein: CASSFHRDSGSYEQYF; CDR3 DNA: TGTGCCAGCAGCTTCCACCGGGACTCCGGCTCCTACGAGCAGTACTTC
J gene: TRBJ1-2; clone size: .; V gene: TRBV28; D gene: .; CDR3 protein: CASSLAPNYGHTF; CDR3 DNA: TGTGCCAGCAGTTTGGCTCCTAACTATGGCCACACCTTC
J gene: TRBJ2-7; clone size: .; V gene: TRBV2; D gene: .; CDR3 protein: CASSIHKYEQYF; CDR3 DNA: TGTGCCAGCAGTATACATAAATACGAGCAGTACTTC
J gene: TRBJ2-7; clone size: once; V gene: TRBV2; D gene: TRBD1; CDR3 protein: CASSTGPGQGTYEQYF; CDR3 DNA: TGTGCCAGCAGTACCGGACCGGGACAGGGGACCTACGAGCAGTACTTC
J gene: TRBJ2-7; clone size: .; V gene: TRBV7-9; D gene: .; CDR3 protein: CASSLARYEQYF; CDR3 DNA: TGTGCCAGCAGCTTAGCGCGTTACGAGCAGTACTTC
J gene: TRBJ2-7; clone size: .; V gene: TRBV12-5; D gene: TRBD1; CDR3 protein: CASIPRDRFYEQYF; CDR3 DNA: TGTGCTAGTATCCCCCGGGACAGGTTCTACGAGCAGTACTTC
J gene: TRBJ1-4; clone size: .; V gene: TRBV2; D gene: .; CDR3 protein: CASSVTTGNTNEKLFF; CDR3 DNA: TGTGCCAGCAGTGTCACCACAGGGAACACTAATGAAAAACTGTTTTTT
J gene: TRBJ1-2; clone size: .; V gene: TRBV4-3; D gene: .; CDR3 protein: CASSQDRGGWPHGYTF; CDR3 DNA: TGCGCCAGCAGCCAAGATAGGGGGGGGTGGCCCCATGGCTACACCTTC
J gene: TRBJ2-3; clone size: .; V gene: TRBV2; D gene: .; CDR3 protein: CASVLLSTDTQYF; CDR3 DNA: TGTGCCAGCGTGCTACTTAGCACAGATACGCAGTATTTT
J gene: TRBJ2-3; clone size: once; V gene: TRBV13; D gene: TRBD2; CDR3 protein: CASSLGLAGATDTQYF; CDR3 DNA: TGTGCCAGCAGCTTGGGACTAGCGGGAGCAACAGATACGCAGTATTTT
J gene: TRBJ1-4; clone size: once; V gene: TRBV2; D gene: .; CDR3 protein: CASRGQHNEKLFF; CDR3 DNA: TGTGCCAGCAGAGGACAGCATAATGAAAAACTGTTTTTT
J gene: TRBJ2-5; clone size: .; V gene: TRBV14; D gene: .; CDR3 protein: CASSRGQSFNQETQYF; CDR3 DNA: TGTGCCAGCAGCCGCGGACAGTCTTTTAACCAAGAGACCCAGTACTTC
J gene: TRBJ2-3; clone size: .; V gene: TRBV2; D gene: .; CDR3 protein: CAIQGTDTQYF; CDR3 DNA: TGTGCCATTCAGGGTACAGATACGCAGTATTTT
J gene: TRBJ2-7; clone size: once; V gene: TRBV30; D gene: TRBD1; CDR3 protein: CAWSVRPGTGGGYEQYF; CDR3 DNA: TGTGCCTGGAGTGTACGACCCGGGACAGGGGGAGGGTACGAGCAGTACTTC
J gene: TRBJ1-3; clone size: .; V gene: TRBV2; D gene: .; CDR3 protein: CASRENSGNTIYF; CDR3 DNA: TGTGCCAGCAGGGAGAACTCTGGAAACACCATATATTTT
J gene: TRBJ2-7; clone size: .; V gene: TRBV7-4; D gene: TRBD1; CDR3 protein: CASSPDRAYEQYF; CDR3 DNA: TGTGCCAGCAGCCCGGACAGGGCCTACGAGCAGTACTTC
J gene: TRBJ2-7; clone size: once; V gene: TRBV5-8; D gene: .; CDR3 protein: CASSFRGSYEQYF; CDR3 DNA: TGTGCCAGCAGCTTCCGGGGTAGCTACGAGCAGTACTTC
J gene: TRBJ1-2; clone size: .; V gene: TRBV9; D gene: .; CDR3 protein: CASSVASGDHGYTF; CDR3 DNA: TGTGCCAGCAGCGTAGCTTCGGGGGATCATGGCTACACCTTC
J gene: TRBJ2-7; clone size: .; V gene: TRBV7-2; D gene: .; CDR3 protein: CASSLDPGLSSYEQYF; CDR3 DNA: TGTGCCAGCAGCTTAGATCCGGGACTCAGCTCCTACGAGCAGTACTTC
J gene: TRBJ2-6; clone size: few; V gene: TRBV4-3; D gene: .; CDR3 protein: CASSQNGLSSGANVLTF; CDR3 DNA: TGCGCCAGCAGCCAGAACGGACTTTCCTCTGGGGCCAACGTCCTGACTTTC
J gene: TRBJ1-1; clone size: .; V gene: TRBV2; D gene: TRBD1; CDR3 protein: CARRVTGGVSNTEAFF; CDR3 DNA: TGTGCCAGACGGGTGACAGGGGGTGTTTCGAACACTGAAGCTTTCTTT
J gene: TRBJ2-7; clone size: .; V gene: TRBV5-4; D gene: .; CDR3 protein: CASSLSRGSDYEQYF; CDR3 DNA: TGTGCCAGCAGCTTAAGTAGGGGAAGCGACTACGAGCAGTACTTC
J gene: TRBJ1-3; clone size: .; V gene: TRBV7-8; D gene: .; CDR3 protein: CASSFQAGPGNTIYF; CDR3 DNA: TGTGCCAGCAGCTTTCAGGCGGGGCCCGGAAACACCATATATTTT
J gene: TRBJ1-5; clone size: .; V gene: TRBV5-1; D gene: .; CDR3 protein: CASSLGQNQPQHF; CDR3 DNA: TGCGCCAGCAGCTTGGGGCAAAATCAGCCCCAGCATTTT
J gene: TRBJ1-2; clone size: .; V gene: TRBV5-6; D gene: .; CDR3 protein: CASRLGQLAGYTF; CDR3 DNA: TGTGCCAGCAGACTAGGACAGTTGGCGGGCTACACCTTC
J gene: TRBJ2-1; clone size: .; V gene: TRBV29-1; D gene: TRBD2; CDR3 protein: CSVRAGAYNEQFF; CDR3 DNA: TGCAGCGTGCGGGCGGGAGCCTACAATGAGCAGTTCTTC
J gene: TRBJ2-7; clone size: .; V gene: TRBV19; D gene: TRBD2; CDR3 protein: CASSLSGAYEQYF; CDR3 DNA: TGTGCCAGTAGTCTTAGCGGGGCCTACGAGCAGTACTTC